This T cell receptor (beta chain) was sequenced during a study of T-cell memory formation after mild COVID-19. V was pared by 5 bases and J by 6 bases, with 14 bases between. This CDR3 has 13 residues. Constant-segment primers served in 5'RACE that generated TCR alpha and TCR beta cDNA libraries bearing sample barcodes and UMIs. In TCRdb, the 5' RACE reads were re-called with MiXCR into one record per CDR3 protein. The profile shows around 370,000 distinct CDR3 sequences, 21% of them singletons. This clonotype has only a few counts. Antigen: not known. General study results and limits: Clones shrinking between day 15 and 85 showed a balanced CD4/CD8 split, and those that grew later tilted toward CD4+.

The chain has TRBV12-3 or TRBV12-4 and TRBJ2-7; weak D call: TRBD1 (8 bases). Sequencing was carried out using PBMCs or a T cell subset sorted from them (not recorded which). The sequence derives from an adult woman who had mild COVID-19 (a few samples of this study predate the infection). Cell type and time point are not known. The CDR3 DNA reads TGTGCCAGCAGTGACAGGGGAGGGTCCGAGCAGTACTTC. It yields the protein CASSDRGGSEQYF.